The TCR beta chain described here comes from a study of shared clonotypes between healthy human individuals. Worth noting for this clone: Its specificity is not known.

This was a deep-level run. Clones were sequenced by immunoSEQ multiplex PCR, and TCRdb holds only the in-frame ones, with some missing. Of roughly 850,000 clones detected, roughly 96% appear once; the ten largest clones hold 0.2% to 0.25%. Findings and caveats of the study: Only blood was sampled, and tissue TCR repertoires likely differ from blood ones.

The CDR3 has 15 amino acids. V lost 2 bases and J lost 5; bases outside the gene matches: 2. Germline V gene lookup returns CDR1 SGDLS and CDR2 YYNGEE. CD8 cells classed as naive were CD45RO-negative and positively selected for CCR7, excluding terminally differentiated effector memory CD45RA+ cells. Sequenced input: naive CD8+ T cells sorted from blood. This TCR was recovered from a man in his thirties or forties in good health. The rearrangement links TRBV9 to TRBJ2-1, with TRBD2 identical over 12 bases. CDR3 in amino acids: CASSVWTSGNNEQFF. The DNA for the CDR3 is TGTGCCAGCAGCGTTTGGACTAGCGGGAACAATGAGCAGTTCTTC.